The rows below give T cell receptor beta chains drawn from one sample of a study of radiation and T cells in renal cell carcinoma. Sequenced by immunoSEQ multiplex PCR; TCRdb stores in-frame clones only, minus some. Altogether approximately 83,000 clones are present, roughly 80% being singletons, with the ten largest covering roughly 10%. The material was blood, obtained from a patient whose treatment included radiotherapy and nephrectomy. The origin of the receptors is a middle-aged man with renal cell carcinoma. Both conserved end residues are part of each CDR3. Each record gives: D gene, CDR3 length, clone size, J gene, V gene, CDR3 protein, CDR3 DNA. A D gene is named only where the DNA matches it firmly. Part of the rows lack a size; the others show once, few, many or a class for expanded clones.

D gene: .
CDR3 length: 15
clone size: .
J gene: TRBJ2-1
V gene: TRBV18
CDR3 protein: CASSPLGGLGNEQFF
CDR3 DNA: TGTGCCAGCTCACCTTTGGGGGGGCTTGGCAATGAGCAGTTCTTC

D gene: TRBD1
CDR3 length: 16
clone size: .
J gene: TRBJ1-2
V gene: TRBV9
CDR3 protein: CASSGGAGQRYYGYTF
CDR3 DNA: TGTGCCAGCAGCGGGGGCGCGGGACAGAGATACTATGGCTACACCTTC

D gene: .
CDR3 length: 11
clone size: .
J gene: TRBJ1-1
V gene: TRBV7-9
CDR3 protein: CASSLGTEAFF
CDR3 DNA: TGTGCCAGCAGCTTAGGGACTGAAGCTTTCTTT

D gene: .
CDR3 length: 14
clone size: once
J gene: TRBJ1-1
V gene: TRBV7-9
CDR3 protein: CASSLQASNTEAFF
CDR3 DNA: TGTGCCAGCAGCTTACAGGCTTCGAACACTGAAGCTTTCTTT

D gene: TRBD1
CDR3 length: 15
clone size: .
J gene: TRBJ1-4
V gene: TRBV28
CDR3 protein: CASRFPGQGREKLFF
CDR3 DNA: TGTGCCAGCAGATTCCCGGGACAGGGGCGTGAAAAACTGTTTTTT

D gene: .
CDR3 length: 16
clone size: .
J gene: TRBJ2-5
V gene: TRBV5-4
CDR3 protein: CASSLVGGARRETQYF
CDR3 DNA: TGTGCCAGCAGCTTGGTGGGGGGGGCTCGACGAGAGACCCAGTACTTC

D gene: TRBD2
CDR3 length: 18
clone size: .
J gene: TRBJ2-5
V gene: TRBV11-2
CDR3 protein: CASSLDRDSGSLFGTQYF
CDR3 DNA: TGTGCCAGCAGCTTAGATCGGGATAGCGGGAGTCTATTCGGGACCCAGTACTTC

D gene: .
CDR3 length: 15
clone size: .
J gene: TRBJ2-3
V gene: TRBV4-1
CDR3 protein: CASSRQVAGTDTQYF
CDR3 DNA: TGCGCCAGCAGCCGTCAAGTAGCAGGCACAGATACGCAGTATTTT

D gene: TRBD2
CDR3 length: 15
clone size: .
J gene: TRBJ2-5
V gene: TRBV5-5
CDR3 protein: CASSVGGGRQETQYF
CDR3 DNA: TGTGCCAGCAGCGTAGGCGGGGGGCGGCAAGAGACCCAGTACTTC

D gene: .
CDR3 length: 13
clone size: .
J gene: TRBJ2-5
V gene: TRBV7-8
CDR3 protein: CASSFGIQETQYF
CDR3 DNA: TGTGCCAGCAGCTTTGGCATACAAGAGACCCAGTACTTC

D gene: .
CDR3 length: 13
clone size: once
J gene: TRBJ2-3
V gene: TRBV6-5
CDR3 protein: CASSYSIADTQYF
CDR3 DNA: TGTGCCAGCAGTTATAGTATCGCAGATACGCAGTATTTT

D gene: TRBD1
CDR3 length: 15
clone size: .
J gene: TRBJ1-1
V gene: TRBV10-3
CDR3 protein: CAIRRQGSGNTEAFF
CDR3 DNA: TGTGCCATCAGACGACAGGGGTCAGGGAACACTGAAGCTTTCTTT

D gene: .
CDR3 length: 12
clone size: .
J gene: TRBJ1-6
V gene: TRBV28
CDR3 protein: CASSTLTFPLHF
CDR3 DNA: TGTGCCAGCAGTACATTGACCTTCCCCCTCCACTTT

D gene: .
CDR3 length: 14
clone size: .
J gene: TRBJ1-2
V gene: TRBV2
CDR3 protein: CASGGGEVNYGYTF
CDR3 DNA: TGTGCCAGCGGTGGGGGCGAAGTAAACTATGGCTACACCTTC

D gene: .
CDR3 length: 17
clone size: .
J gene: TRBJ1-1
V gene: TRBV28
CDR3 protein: CASSWGTRFPLNTEAFF
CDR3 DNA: TGTGCCAGCAGTTGGGGGACAAGATTCCCCTTGAACACTGAAGCTTTCTTT

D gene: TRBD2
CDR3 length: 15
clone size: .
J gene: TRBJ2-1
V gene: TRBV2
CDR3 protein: CASNMGLAAYNEQFF
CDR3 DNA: TGTGCCAGCAACATGGGACTAGCGGCATACAATGAGCAGTTCTTC

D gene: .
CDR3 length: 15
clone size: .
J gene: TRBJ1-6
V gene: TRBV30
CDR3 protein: CALPRRGGHNSPLHF
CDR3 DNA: TGTGCCTTACCCCGGAGGGGCGGTCATAATTCACCCCTCCACTTT

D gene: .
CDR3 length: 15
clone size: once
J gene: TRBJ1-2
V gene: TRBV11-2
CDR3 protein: CASSLDSGRNYGYTF
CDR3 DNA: TGTGCCAGCAGCTTAGATTCGGGCAGGAACTATGGCTACACCTTC

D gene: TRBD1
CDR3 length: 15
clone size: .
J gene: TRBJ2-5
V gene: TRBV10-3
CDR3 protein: CAISDPTGSQETQYF
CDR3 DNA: TGTGCCATCAGTGACCCGACAGGGAGCCAAGAGACCCAGTACTTC

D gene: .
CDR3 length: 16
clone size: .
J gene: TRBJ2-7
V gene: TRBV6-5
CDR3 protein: CASSYSRAMPGYEQYF
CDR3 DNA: TGTGCCAGCAGTTACAGCAGGGCGATGCCAGGTTACGAGCAGTACTTC

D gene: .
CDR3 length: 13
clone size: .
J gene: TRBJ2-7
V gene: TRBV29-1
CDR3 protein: CSVVTGGVYEQYF
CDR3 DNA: TGCAGCGTTGTAACAGGGGGGGTATACGAGCAGTACTTC

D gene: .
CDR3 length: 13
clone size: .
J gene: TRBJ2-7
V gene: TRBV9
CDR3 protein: CASSYSGSYEQYF
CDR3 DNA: TGTGCCAGCAGTTACTCAGGTTCCTACGAGCAGTACTTC